This entry features one TCR beta chain sequence. The sample belongs to a study of blood T cell repertoires in COVID-19. The wider study: PBMCs, B-cell-depleted T cells, or T cells were the source of the cDNA or gDNA that made up the material.

With V trimmed by 4 bases and J by 8 bases, 3 bases remained unmatched. This CDR3 is built from 12 residues. CDR1 and CDR2 from the germline V gene are MNHEY and SVGAGI. Only in-frame clones appear in the TCRdb table, and some are missing; sequencing was by immunoSEQ multiplex PCR. The table records about 120,000 clones, over 70% of them present only once. This rearrangement joins TRBV6-5 to TRBJ1-2, with 8 positions matching TRBD1. The receptor comes from a woman between 45 and 65 years old with acute or convalescent COVID-19. The sequencing input was peripheral blood. CDR3 in amino acids: CASSWTGRGYTF. The CDR3 DNA sequence: TGTGCCAGCAGTTGGACAGGGCGAGGCTACACCTTC.